This TCR beta chain appears in the sequencing data of a study of graft-versus-host responses after intestinal transplantation. Across the whole study: Tacrolimus and steroids were given for around three years to all recipients after anti-thymocyte globulin induction.

Study-level points and caveats: Recipient-marrow GvH clones were detected, some having first appeared in ileum or blood. Early post-transplant falls in HvG clones accompanied the peak levels of circulating GvH clones. Some patients had graft-donor T cell macrochimerism. In their allografts, the ratios of graft-versus-host to host-versus-graft T cell clones were high.

A word on this clone: Its antigen is as yet unknown.

Per germline, CDR1 SQVTM and CDR2 ANQGSEA. J gave up 4 bases and V 6 bases, and 12 bases lay outside the gene matches. The CDR3 runs to 17 residues. Method: immunoSEQ multiplex PCR; TCRdb's copy keeps in-frame clones and lacks some. The sample holds 85,000 to 90,000 clones; 83% are singletons and the top ten take roughly a sixth. Sample: unstimulated CD8+ T cells sorted from spleen or lymph node cells, taken before intestinal transplant. The receptor was isolated from a human donor who received an intestinal transplant. The chain has TRBV29-1 and TRBJ2-7; 16 nucleotides align to TRBD2. The CDR3 sequence: CSVIYGTSGRAGYEQYF. In DNA form, the CDR3 reads TGCAGCGTCATATACGGGACTAGCGGGAGGGCGGGTTACGAGCAGTACTTC.